This record looks at one TCR beta chain sequence and its context. Which antigen it targets is not known. Base qualities are not at hand, and no much larger clone is one base apart. Compared with germline, V lacks 4 bases and J lacks 5 bases; bases without a gene match: 11. From the cysteine through the phenylalanine, the CDR3 covers 14 amino acids. This entry keeps only the CDR3 DNA: 42 bases, framed from base 1. As encoded in the germline V gene, CDR1 is SQVTM while CDR2 is ANQGSEA. This sample is drawn from a study of CDR3 diversity in severe acne (dated by TCRdb to between 2018 and 2020). The library relied on PCR. Sequencing was performed on an Illumina HiSeq 2000. TCRdb applied fastp at Q25 and MiXCR to the public reads, then kept only in-frame beta chains. Rows with a matching CDR3 protein are joined into one entry that keeps the most common DNA and genes. Present in this sample are around 100,000 distinct CDR3 sequences, around 56% of which were seen just once. Roughly 12% of the sample is held by the ten biggest clonotypes.

This TCR was recovered from a male donor with acne. Sequenced input: blood. The sequence is built from TRBV29-1 and TRBJ2-7, with 7 bases matching TRBD2. Read as DNA, the sequence is TGCAGCGTTGTGGTAGAGGCGGGAGTCGACGAGCAGTACTTC. Its product reads: CSVVVEAGVDEQYF.